This is a list of T cell receptor beta chains from one sample in a study of blood T cell repertoires in COVID-19. Using immunoSEQ multiplex PCR, the repertoire was profiled, and TCRdb retains in-frame clones only, with some absent. The repertoire includes about 64,000 clones, more than 75% of them detected once, and roughly 3.2% sits in the top ten. Sequences were obtained from peripheral blood. Receptors originate from a man aged 50 to 60 with active COVID-19. Both conserved end residues are part of each CDR3. A D gene is named only where the DNA matches it firmly. Some rows mark clone size as missing; the rest say once, few, many or name a class of expanded clone.

clone_size j_call v_call d_call cdr3_aa cdr3_nt
. TRBJ1-3 TRBV2 . CASKLTGHYSGNTIYF TGTGCCAGCAAACTTACAGGGCACTACTCTGGAAACACCATATATTTT
. TRBJ2-1 TRBV9 . CASSQEGTGYVNEQFF TGTGCCAGCAGCCAAGAAGGTACGGGGTACGTTAATGAGCAGTTCTTC
. TRBJ1-1 TRBV5-1 TRBD1 CASSFPGQGLNTEAFF TGCGCCAGCAGCTTCCCGGGACAGGGCTTGAACACTGAAGCTTTCTTT
. TRBJ1-2 TRBV9 TRBD1 CASSVDGRTGGGYTF TGTGCCAGCAGCGTAGACGGCAGGACAGGGGGAGGCTACACCTTC
. TRBJ2-1 TRBV6-5 TRBD2 CASSSQRGYNEQFF TGTGCCAGCAGTTCTCAGCGGGGGTACAATGAGCAGTTCTTC
. TRBJ1-6 TRBV9 . CASSATGWGGSPLHF TGTGCCAGCAGCGCGACAGGATGGGGCGGATCACCCCTCCACTTT
. TRBJ2-3 TRBV4-1 . CASSQEGQEHRLSTDTQYF TGCGCCAGCAGCCAAGAGGGGCAGGAACACAGGCTGTCCACAGATACGCAGTATTTT
few TRBJ2-3 TRBV30 TRBD2 CASGGGGDTQYF TGTGCCTCCGGGGGCGGGGGGGATACGCAGTATTTT
. TRBJ1-5 TRBV19 TRBD1 CASRKDRGGDQPQHF TGTGCCAGTAGGAAGGACAGGGGAGGGGATCAGCCCCAGCATTTT
. TRBJ2-1 TRBV27 TRBD1 CASSLRQGSTKPYNEQFF TGTGCCAGCAGTTTACGACAGGGTTCTACAAAGCCCTACAATGAGCAGTTCTTC
. TRBJ2-7 TRBV7-8 . CASSLAAGYEQYF TGTGCCAGCAGCTTAGCAGCGGGCTACGAGCAGTACTTC
. TRBJ1-4 TRBV18 TRBD1 CASSRNGQGSTNEKLFF TGTGCCAGCTCACGGAATGGACAGGGCTCTACTAATGAAAAACTGTTTTTT
. TRBJ2-1 TRBV9 . CASSREHHSYNEQFF TGTGCCAGCAGCAGGGAGCATCACTCCTACAATGAGCAGTTCTTC
. TRBJ1-2 TRBV6-5 . CASRSGNGYTF TGTGCCAGCAGATCCGGGAATGGCTACACCTTC
once TRBJ2-1 TRBV28 . CASSLDSSKAALYNEQFF TGTGCCAGCAGCCTTGACAGTAGTAAGGCCGCCCTATACAATGAGCAGTTCTTC
. TRBJ2-3 TRBV7-3 TRBD2 CASSLSSGSGADTQYF TGTGCCAGCAGCTTGTCTAGCGGGAGTGGCGCAGATACGCAGTATTTT
. TRBJ2-5 TRBV11-2 . CASSRGPGGRETQYF TGTGCCAGCAGCCGTGGCCCGGGGGGCCGAGAGACCCAGTACTTC